This TCR beta chain emerged from a study of post-analysis software for immune sequencing data. Study overall: Recorded subtypes: relapsing-remitting, secondary progressive, progressive-relapsing; some patients unannotated.

Each TCR beta cDNA library carried unique molecular identifiers. T cells numbering roughly 0.85 to 11 million gave rise to a few hundred thousand cDNA molecules. TCRdb processed the PCR reads anew with MiXCR; each CDR3 protein has one entry. The data hold 800,000 to 950,000 distinct CDR3 sequences, with approximately 53% observed a single time. In the case of this clonotype: Its antigen remains unknown.

After removal of 4 bases from V and 7 bases from J, the junction contained 11 bases not matched to a gene. Germline V gene sequence: CDR1 SGDLS, CDR2 YYNGEE. This CDR3 region has 17 residues. Overall study findings and caveats: Patients had higher frequencies than controls of roughly 5 TRBV segments, including TRBV5-6, TRBV5-1 and TRBV20-1. Compared against controls, patients with multiple sclerosis displayed significantly lower normalized Chao1 diversity.

J is TRBJ2-1 and V is TRBV9; 13 bases are shared with TRBD2. This TCR was sampled from a girl under 18 with multiple sclerosis. The sequenced material came from blood. The CDR3 spells CASSSKTSGGTLNEQFF. CDR3 nucleotide sequence: TGTGCCAGCAGCTCGAAGACTAGCGGGGGGACTCTTAATGAGCAGTTCTTC.